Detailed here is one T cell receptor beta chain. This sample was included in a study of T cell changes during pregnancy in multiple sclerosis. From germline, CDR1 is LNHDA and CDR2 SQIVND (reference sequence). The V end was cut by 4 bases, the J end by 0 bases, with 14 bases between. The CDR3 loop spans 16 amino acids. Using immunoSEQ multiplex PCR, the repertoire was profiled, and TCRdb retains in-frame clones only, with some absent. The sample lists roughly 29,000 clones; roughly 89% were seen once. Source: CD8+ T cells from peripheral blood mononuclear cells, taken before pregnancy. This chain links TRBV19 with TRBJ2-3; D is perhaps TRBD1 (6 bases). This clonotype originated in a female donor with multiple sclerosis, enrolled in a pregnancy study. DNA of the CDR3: TGTGCCAGTAGTACTAGACAGGTTCCTAGCACAGATACGCAGTATTTT. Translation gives CASSTRQVPSTDTQYF. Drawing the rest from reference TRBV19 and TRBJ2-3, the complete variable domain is DGGITQSPKYLFRKEGQNVTLSCEQNLNHDAMYWYRQDPGQGLRLIYYSQIVNDFQKGDIAEGYSVSREKKESFPLTVTSAQKNPTAFYLCASSTRQVPSTDTQYFGPGTRLTVL.